Following are 19 T cell receptor beta chains from one sample sequenced in a study of T cells in Graves' hyperthyroidism and ophthalmopathy (dated by TCRdb to 2018 to 2020). To prepare the library, multiplex PCR was applied. Reads for this sample came from an Illumina HiSeq 2000. TCR beta CDR3 regions were amplified from RNA transcripts. The TCR CDR3 was subjected to a first round of RT-PCR using the HTBI primer set and the Qiagen OneStep RT-PCR kit. TCRdb reran the public reads through fastp at Q25 and MiXCR, keeping productive beta chains. All rows with the same CDR3 protein become a single entry with the most common DNA and genes. The sample table records 600,000 to 700,000 distinct CDR3 sequences; around 15% of these occur just once. Of the sample, about 3.9% falls within the top ten clones. The source material was blood. Receptors originate from a woman in her 40s with Graves' ophthalmopathy.

This clonotype was seen at least ten times. This chain links TRBV6-2 or TRBV6-3 with TRBJ1-5; D is undetermined. The CDR3 extends over 13 amino acids. Germline V gene sequence: CDR1 MNHEY, CDR2 SVGEGT. V was pared by 0 bases and J by 6 bases, with 6 bases between. CDR3 in DNA: TGTGCCAGCAGTTACTCAGGATCTCAGCCCCAGCATTTT. This translates into CASSYSGSQPQHF.

The rearrangement uses TRBV6-5 and TRBJ1-1, with D perhaps TRBD1 (5 bases). The CDR3 runs 15 residues. The germline CDR1 and CDR2 sequences are MNHEY and SVGAGI. The V gene lost 4 bases and the J gene lost 0 bases, with 12 bases spanning the gap. The CDR3 nucleotides are TGTGCCAGCAGTTCTAACGGGGGTCTGAACACTGAAGCTTTCTTT. It encodes CASSSNGGLNTEAFF.

This clonotype showed up just a few times. The rearrangement joins TRBV9 to TRBJ1-1; no reliable D call. Germline V CDR1 and CDR2: SGDLS, YYNGEE. There are 14 residues in the CDR3. Trimming removed 0 bases from V and 0 bases from J, with 6 bases in between. CDR3 in DNA: TGTGCCAGCAGCGTAGCCCCTATGAACACTGAAGCTTTCTTT. Encoded protein: CASSVAPMNTEAFF.

This clonotype was observed at least ten times. The CDR3 loop is CASKRGASGSSETQYF. The DNA of the CDR3 is TGTGCCAGCAAAAGAGGGGCTAGCGGGAGCTCGGAGACCCAGTACTTC. The genes are TRBV2 and TRBJ2-5, with 10 bases matching TRBD2. Germline V gene sequence: CDR1 SNHLY, CDR2 FYNNEI. V trimming: 7 bases; J trimming: 5 bases; junction bases outside the gene matches: 13. CDR3 length: 16 residues.

This clonotype was detected ten times or more. The V gene is TRBV29-1, the J gene TRBJ1-2, with D possibly being TRBD1 (6 bases). The CDR3 spans 12 residues. Germline V lookup: CDR1 SQVTM, CDR2 ANQGSEA. V shed 5 bases and J shed 3 bases, with 10 bases lying between them. The CDR3, as DNA: TGCAGCGTTTCAGGGGCAGACTATGGCTACACCTTC. This sequence encodes CSVSGADYGYTF.

This chain links TRBV28 with TRBJ2-7; no definite D call. Looked up from germline, CDR1 is MDHEN and CDR2 is SYDVKM. CDR3 length: 13 residues. V lost 11 bases and J 3 bases, leaving 17 bases between the germline ends. This chain's CDR3 is CAWSVISNYEQYF. Here the CDR3 DNA reads TGTGCCTGGAGTGTAATCAGCAACTACGAGCAGTACTTC.

Points on this clonotype: At one end, the junction sequence differs from germline, possibly due to a read error. V and J are TRBV27 and TRBJ2-7; D gene unclear. This CDR3 has 11 residues. Germline-derived CDR1 and CDR2 are MNHEY and SMNVEV (reference sequence). CDR3 sequence (DNA): TGTGCCATCAGTGCTTCCTACGAGCAGTACTTC. This encodes CAISASYEQYF.

This clonotype was counted many times. This chain links TRBV13 with TRBJ2-5; D possibly corresponds to TRBD1 (5 bases). Germline lookup yields CDR1 PRHDT and CDR2 FYEKMQ (reference sequence). The CDR3 is 15 residues long. V gave up 1 base and J gave up 0 bases, with 9 bases separating them. The CDR3 DNA is TGTGCCAGCAGCTTAGTTAAAGGGGACCAAGAGACCCAGTACTTC. This translates into CASSLVKGDQETQYF.

The chain has TRBV18 and TRBJ1-1; perhaps TRBD1 as D (6 bases). The CDR3 runs 16 residues. Germline V CDR1 and CDR2: KGHSH, LQKENI. V lost 0 bases to trimming and J lost 0 bases, with 11 bases between them. CDR3: CASSPPPTGMNTEAFF. In DNA, the CDR3 is TGTGCCAGCTCACCACCTCCGACAGGCATGAACACTGAAGCTTTCTTT.

This clonotype was detected only a few times. The chain has TRBV18 and TRBJ1-1; no clear D gene. CDR1 is KGHSH, CDR2 LQKENI, per germline. The V end was cut by 2 bases, the J end by 5 bases, with 15 bases between. This CDR3 has 15 residues. Here the CDR3 DNA reads TGTGCCAGCTCACCATCTAATGGGCGAACGACTGAAGCTTTCTTT. Residues: CASSPSNGRTTEAFF.

In its sample, this clonotype was seen many times. V gene TRBV28 combines with J gene TRBJ2-7, with 7 bases fitting TRBD2. Germline trimming cut 8 bases from V and 7 bases from J; bases unmatched to any gene: 8. CDR3 length: 12 residues. Germline loops: CDR1 MDHEN, CDR2 SYDVKM. This CDR3 is CASSWRRGEQYF. In DNA form, the CDR3 reads TGTGCCAGCTCCTGGCGGCGGGGGGAGCAGTACTTC. The entire variable domain, with the rest obtained from reference TRBV28 and TRBJ2-7, is as follows: DVKVTQSSRYLVKRTGEKVFLECVQDMDHENMFWYRQDPGLGLRLIYFSYDVKMKEKGDIPEGYSVSREKKERFSLILESASTNQTSMYLCASSWRRGEQYFGPGTRLTVT.

This clonotype was seen repeatedly, ten times or more. The rearrangement joins TRBV4-3 to TRBJ1-1; no clear D gene. In germline, CDR1 is LGHNA, CDR2 YSLEER. This CDR3 has 16 amino acids. V lost 1 base and J lost 1, with 13 bases in between. CDR3 nucleotides: TGCGCCAGCAGCCAAGCCCCCACTCTCGCGAACACTGAAGCTTTCTTT. This codes for CASSQAPTLANTEAFF.

This clonotype has a handful of counts. The chain combines TRBV20-1 with TRBJ2-7; 9 nucleotides agree with TRBD1. J was trimmed by 4 bases and V by 6 bases; bases with no gene match: 7. CDR3 length equals 13 residues. Germline V CDR1 and CDR2: DFQATT, SNEGSKA (reference sequence). The CDR3 protein is CSAPGTGPYEQYF. The CDR3 region has the DNA TGCAGTGCCCCCGGGACAGGGCCGTACGAGCAGTACTTC.

This clonotype was counted a few times. V and J are TRBV9 and TRBJ2-5; D could derive from TRBD1 or TRBD2 (5 bases each). The CDR3 length is 15 residues. The V gene's germline CDR1 is SGDLS and CDR2 YYNGEE. Trimming left V 3 bases short and J 5 bases short, with 17 bases between. The CDR3 DNA reads TGTGCCAGCAGCGCCCGAGATGGGGGTCTGGAGACCCAGTACTTC. Translated: CASSARDGGLETQYF.

CDR3 sequence reads: CASSLGREGRELFF. CDR3 coding DNA: TGTGCCAGCAGCTTGGGGCGGGAGGGCCGGGAGCTGTTTTTT. The chain is built from TRBV7-2 and TRBJ2-2, with 9 bases lining up with TRBD2. CDR1 is SGHTA and CDR2 is FQGNSA in the germline V gene. The CDR3 totals 14 residues. V was pared by 3 bases and J by 9 bases, with 5 bases of the junction left unmatched.

This clonotype was seen ten or more times. V is TRBV27 and J is TRBJ2-7, with 11 bases matching TRBD2. Trimming removed 1 base from V and 3 bases from J; junction bases left unmatched: 5. The CDR3 runs to 16 residues. Germline CDR1 MNHEY, CDR2 SMNVEV (reference sequence). The CDR3 DNA sequence: TGTGCCAGCAGTTTATTCTTCCTAGCGGGAGGCTACGAGCAGTACTTC. Amino acids: CASSLFFLAGGYEQYF.

This clonotype was observed many times. The chain links TRBV28 to TRBJ1-2; possibly TRBD1 for D (5 bases). The CDR3 has 14 amino acids. V was cut by 4 bases and J by 1 base, with 10 bases left in between. CDR1 is MDHEN, CDR2 SYDVKM, per germline. Written as DNA, the CDR3 is TGTGCCAGCAGTTCACGGACAAGTAACTATGGCTACACCTTC. Its protein is CASSSRTSNYGYTF.

This clonotype has at least ten counts. The CDR3: CASKSATSSYEQYF. For the CDR3, the DNA is TGTGCCAGCAAGTCAGCAACCAGCTCCTACGAGCAGTACTTC. The chain has TRBV6-1 and TRBJ2-7, with D hard to call. V was cut by 7 bases and J by 0 bases, with 13 bases left in between. Germline V CDR1 and CDR2: MNHNS, SASEGT. The CDR3 extends over 14 amino acids.

This rearrangement joins TRBV6-1 to TRBJ1-2; 9 positions match TRBD1. V trimming: 7 bases; J trimming: 4 bases; junction bases outside the gene matches: 7. Germline values: CDR1 MNHNS, CDR2 SASEGT. CDR3 length: 14 residues. The CDR3 nucleotides are TGTGCCAGCACGACCCCGGGACAGGGCTATGGCTACACCTTC. It yields the protein CASTTPGQGYGYTF.